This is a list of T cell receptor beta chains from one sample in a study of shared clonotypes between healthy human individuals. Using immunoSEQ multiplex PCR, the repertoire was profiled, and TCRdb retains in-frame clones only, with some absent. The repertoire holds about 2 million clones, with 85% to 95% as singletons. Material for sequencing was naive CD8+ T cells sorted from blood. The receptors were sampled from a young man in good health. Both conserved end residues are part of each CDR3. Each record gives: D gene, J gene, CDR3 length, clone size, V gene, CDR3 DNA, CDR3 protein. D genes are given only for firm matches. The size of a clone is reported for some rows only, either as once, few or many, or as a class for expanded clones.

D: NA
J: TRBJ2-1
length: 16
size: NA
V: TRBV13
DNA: TGTGCCAGCAGCCCCAGCGGGTCGAGCTCCTACAATGAGCAGTTCTTC
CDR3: CASSPSGSSSYNEQFF

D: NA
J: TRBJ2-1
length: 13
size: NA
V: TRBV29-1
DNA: TGCAGCGTTGACGGCGGGGCCGTCAATGAGCAGTTCTTC
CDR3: CSVDGGAVNEQFF

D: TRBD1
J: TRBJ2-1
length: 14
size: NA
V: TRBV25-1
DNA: TGTGCCAGCAGTGGCGGACAGGGTCCCAATGAGCAGTTCTTC
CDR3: CASSGGQGPNEQFF

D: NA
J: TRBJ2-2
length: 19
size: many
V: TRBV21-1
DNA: TGTGCCAGCAGCAAATCGGGACAAATCAGAACTCCGAACACCGGGGAGCTGTTTTTT
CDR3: CASSKSGQIRTPNTGELFF

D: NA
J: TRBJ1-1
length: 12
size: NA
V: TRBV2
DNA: TGTGCCAGCAGTGTCCTGAACACTGAAGCTTTCTTT
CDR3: CASSVLNTEAFF

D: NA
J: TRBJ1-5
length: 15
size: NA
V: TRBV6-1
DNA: TGTGCCAGCAGTGAAGCACCAGGGAGCAATCAGCCCCAGCATTTT
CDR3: CASSEAPGSNQPQHF

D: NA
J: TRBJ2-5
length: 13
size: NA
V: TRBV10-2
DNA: TGCGCCAGCAGTGAGGCAAGGGAAGAGACCCAGTACTTC
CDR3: CASSEAREETQYF

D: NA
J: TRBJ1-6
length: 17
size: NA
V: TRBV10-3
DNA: TGTGCCATCAGTGACCTGACAGGACCTAAATATAATTCACCCCTCCACTTT
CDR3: CAISDLTGPKYNSPLHF

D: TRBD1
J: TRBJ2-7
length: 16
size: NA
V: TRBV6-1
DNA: TGTGCCAGCAGTGAAGCGTCCGGGACAGGGGCCTACGAGCAGTACTTC
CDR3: CASSEASGTGAYEQYF

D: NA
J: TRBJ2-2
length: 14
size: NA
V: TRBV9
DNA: TGTGCCAGCAGCCCTCTAGGGTTTGACGGGGAGCTGTTTTTT
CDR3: CASSPLGFDGELFF

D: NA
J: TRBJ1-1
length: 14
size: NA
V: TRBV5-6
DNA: TGTGCCAGCAGCTTGGGTGCTTGGGGCACTGAAGCTTTCTTT
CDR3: CASSLGAWGTEAFF

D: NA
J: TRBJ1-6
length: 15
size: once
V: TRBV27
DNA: TGTGCCAGCAGTTCCTCCCGAGGCATGTATTCACCCCTCCACTTT
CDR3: CASSSSRGMYSPLHF

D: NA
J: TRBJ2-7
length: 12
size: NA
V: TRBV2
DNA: TGTGCCAGCAGTCAGGGAACCTACGAGCAGTACTTC
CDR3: CASSQGTYEQYF

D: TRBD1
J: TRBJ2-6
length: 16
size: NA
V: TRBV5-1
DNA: TGCGCCACCCCCGGGACAGGTCCCTCTGGGGCCAACGTCCTGACTTTC
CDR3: CATPGTGPSGANVLTF

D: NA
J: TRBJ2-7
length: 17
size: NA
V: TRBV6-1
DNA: TGTGCCAGCAGTGAAGCGCTTCCCGGGACGGAAGATTACGAGCAGTACTTC
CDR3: CASSEALPGTEDYEQYF

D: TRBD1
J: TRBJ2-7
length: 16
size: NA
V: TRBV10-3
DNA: TGTGCCATCAGTGAGTCCGGACAGGGGGCAGCGTACGAGCAGTACTTC
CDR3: CAISESGQGAAYEQYF

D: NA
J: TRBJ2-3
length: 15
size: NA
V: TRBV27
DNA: TGTGCCAGCAGTACTTTAGGTGTGGGCACAGATACGCAGTATTTT
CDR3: CASSTLGVGTDTQYF

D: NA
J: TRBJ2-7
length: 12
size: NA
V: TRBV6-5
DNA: TGTGCCAGCAGCCCAGGAAACTACGAGCAGTACTTC
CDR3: CASSPGNYEQYF

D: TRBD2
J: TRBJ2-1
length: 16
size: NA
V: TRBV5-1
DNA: TGCGCCAGCAGCTTGGGGACTAGCGGGGGGTGGAATGAGCAGTTCTTC
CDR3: CASSLGTSGGWNEQFF

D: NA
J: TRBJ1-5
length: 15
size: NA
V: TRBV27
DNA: TGTGCCAGCAGCCTAAGGACTAATAGCAATCAGCCCCAGCATTTT
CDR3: CASSLRTNSNQPQHF

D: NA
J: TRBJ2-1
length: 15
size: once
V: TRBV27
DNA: TGTGCCAGCAGTTTTTTCGAGAGCTCCTACAATGAGCAGTTCTTC
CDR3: CASSFFESSYNEQFF

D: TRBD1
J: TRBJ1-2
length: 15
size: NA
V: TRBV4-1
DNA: TGCGCCAGCAGCCCCTCACCCACAGGGGACTATGGCTACACCTTC
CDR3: CASSPSPTGDYGYTF

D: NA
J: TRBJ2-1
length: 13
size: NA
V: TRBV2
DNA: TGTGCCAGCAGAGGGGACGTTCTGAATGAGCAGTTCTTC
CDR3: CASRGDVLNEQFF

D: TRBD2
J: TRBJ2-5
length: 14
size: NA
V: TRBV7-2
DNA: TGTGCCAGCAGCGTTAGCGGGAGTTGGGAGACCCAGTACTTC
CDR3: CASSVSGSWETQYF

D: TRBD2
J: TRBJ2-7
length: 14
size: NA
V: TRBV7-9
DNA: TGTGCCAGCAGCTTAGCGGGACTACCCTACGAGCAGTACTTC
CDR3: CASSLAGLPYEQYF

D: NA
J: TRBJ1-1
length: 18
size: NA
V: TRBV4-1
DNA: TGCGCCAGCAGCCCCTCCCTGGGAGTGGATAAACAATACACTGAAGCTTTCTTT
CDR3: CASSPSLGVDKQYTEAFF

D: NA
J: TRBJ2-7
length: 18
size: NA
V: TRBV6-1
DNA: TGTGCCAGCAGTGAAAGGTTCACCGGGACTTCCTACTCCTACGAGCAGTACTTC
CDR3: CASSERFTGTSYSYEQYF

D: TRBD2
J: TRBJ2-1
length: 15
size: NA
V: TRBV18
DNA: TGTGCCAGCTCACCGACTAGCGGGGTTTACAATGAGCAGTTCTTC
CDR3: CASSPTSGVYNEQFF

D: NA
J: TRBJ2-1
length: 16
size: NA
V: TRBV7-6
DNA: TGTGCCAGCAGCTTAGATTCGGTGGCCTCCTACAATGAGCAGTTCTTC
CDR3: CASSLDSVASYNEQFF

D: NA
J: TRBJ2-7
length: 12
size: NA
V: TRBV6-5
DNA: TGTGCCAGCAAGGGTCCATCCTACGAGCAGTACTTC
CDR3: CASKGPSYEQYF

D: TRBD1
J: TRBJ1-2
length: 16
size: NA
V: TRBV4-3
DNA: TGCGCCAGCAGCCAAGACCCTGGACAGGACCTCTATGGCTACACCTTC
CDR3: CASSQDPGQDLYGYTF

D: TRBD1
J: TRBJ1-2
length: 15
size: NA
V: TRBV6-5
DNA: TGTGCCAGCAGTTACTTCTCAGGGGGCGGGTATGGCTACACCTTC
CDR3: CASSYFSGGGYGYTF

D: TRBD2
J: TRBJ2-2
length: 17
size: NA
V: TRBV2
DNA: TGTGCCAGCAGTGAACTCAGTAGCGGGGGGGCCCCCGGGGAGCTGTTTTTT
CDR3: CASSELSSGGAPGELFF

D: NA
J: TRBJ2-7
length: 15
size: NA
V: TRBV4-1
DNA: TGCGCCAGCAGCCTAAAGGGACAAACCTCCTACGAGCAGTACTTC
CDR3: CASSLKGQTSYEQYF

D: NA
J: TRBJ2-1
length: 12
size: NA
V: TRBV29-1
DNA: TGCAGCGCCTACGAACAGTCCAATGAGCAGTTCTTC
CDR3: CSAYEQSNEQFF

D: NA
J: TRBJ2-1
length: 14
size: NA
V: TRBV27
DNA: TGTGCCAGCAGTTTATCCCCGTCCTACAATGAGCAGTTCTTC
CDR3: CASSLSPSYNEQFF

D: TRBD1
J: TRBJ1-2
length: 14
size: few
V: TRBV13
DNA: TGTGCCAGCAGCTCACCAGGGGGTGGCTATGGCTACACCTTC
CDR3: CASSSPGGGYGYTF

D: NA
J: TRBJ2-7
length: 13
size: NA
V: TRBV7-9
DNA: TGTGCCAGCAGCTTAGCGGCAGACTACGAGCAGTACTTC
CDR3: CASSLAADYEQYF

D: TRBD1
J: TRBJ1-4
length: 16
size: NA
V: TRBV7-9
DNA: TGTGCCAGCAGCTCGCAGGGGGATGCAACTAATGAAAAACTGTTTTTT
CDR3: CASSSQGDATNEKLFF

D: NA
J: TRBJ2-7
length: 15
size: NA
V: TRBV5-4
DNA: TGTGCCAGCAGCTCCTCCCAGGGTTCACTCTACGAGCAGTACTTC
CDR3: CASSSSQGSLYEQYF

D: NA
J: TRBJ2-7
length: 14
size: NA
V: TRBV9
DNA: TGTGCCAGCAGCCCCCCCACAGGCTCCTACGAGCAGTACTTC
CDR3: CASSPPTGSYEQYF

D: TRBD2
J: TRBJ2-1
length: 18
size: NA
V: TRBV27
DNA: TGTGCCAGCAGTTTAATGACTAGCGCCGGGCCCTTCTACAATGAGCAGTTCTTC
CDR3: CASSLMTSAGPFYNEQFF

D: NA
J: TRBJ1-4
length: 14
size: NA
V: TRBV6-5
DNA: TGTGCCAGCAGTTACTCGGGGGTTAATGAAAAACTGTTTTTT
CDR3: CASSYSGVNEKLFF

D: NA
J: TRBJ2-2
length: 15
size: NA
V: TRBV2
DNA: TGTGCCAGCAGTGGGGGTCAGGGCGACACCGGGGAGCTGTTTTTT
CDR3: CASSGGQGDTGELFF

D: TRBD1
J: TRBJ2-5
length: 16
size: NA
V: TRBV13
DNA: TGTGCCAGCAGCCATCGGGCAGGGGGCGTTGGAGAGACCCAGTACTTC
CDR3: CASSHRAGGVGETQYF

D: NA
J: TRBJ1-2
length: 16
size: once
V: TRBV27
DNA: TGTGCCAGCAGTTTTGCGGCAGGTTTGAACCCTTATGGCTACACCTTC
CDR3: CASSFAAGLNPYGYTF

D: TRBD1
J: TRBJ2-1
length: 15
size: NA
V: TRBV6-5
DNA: TGTGCCAGCGAACTCACCGGGACAGGGTGGGGTGAGCAGTTCTTC
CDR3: CASELTGTGWGEQFF

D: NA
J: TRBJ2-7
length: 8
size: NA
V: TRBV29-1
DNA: TGCAGCGCGGAAGAGCAGTACTTC
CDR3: CSAEEQYF